The clone carrying this T cell receptor beta chain has only a few counts. This entry belongs to a study of OX40 agonist ivuxolimab in advanced cancers. In the study overall: Previous treatment with anti-PD-1, anti-PD-L1 or anti-CTLA-4 therapy was allowed; roughly 40% had received some.

Sequenced by immunoSEQ multiplex PCR; TCRdb stores in-frame clones only, minus some. The table shows around 11,000 clones, with about 74% occurring only once. The source was CD4+ or CD8+ T cells sorted from blood, collected in a trial of the OX40 agonist ivuxolimab. The sequence derives from an adult with an advanced solid tumor such as melanoma, head and neck, liver or kidney cancer.

For the CDR3, the DNA is TGCGCCAGCAGCCAGCAACTAGCGGGGGATTACAATGAGCAGTTCTTC. It yields the protein CASSQQLAGDYNEQFF. The chain employs TRBV4-3 and TRBJ2-1, with TRBD2 matching over 11 bases. V was clipped by 3 bases and J by 4 bases; unmatched bases: 5. Germline CDR1 LGHNA, CDR2 YSLEER. There are 16 residues in the CDR3.